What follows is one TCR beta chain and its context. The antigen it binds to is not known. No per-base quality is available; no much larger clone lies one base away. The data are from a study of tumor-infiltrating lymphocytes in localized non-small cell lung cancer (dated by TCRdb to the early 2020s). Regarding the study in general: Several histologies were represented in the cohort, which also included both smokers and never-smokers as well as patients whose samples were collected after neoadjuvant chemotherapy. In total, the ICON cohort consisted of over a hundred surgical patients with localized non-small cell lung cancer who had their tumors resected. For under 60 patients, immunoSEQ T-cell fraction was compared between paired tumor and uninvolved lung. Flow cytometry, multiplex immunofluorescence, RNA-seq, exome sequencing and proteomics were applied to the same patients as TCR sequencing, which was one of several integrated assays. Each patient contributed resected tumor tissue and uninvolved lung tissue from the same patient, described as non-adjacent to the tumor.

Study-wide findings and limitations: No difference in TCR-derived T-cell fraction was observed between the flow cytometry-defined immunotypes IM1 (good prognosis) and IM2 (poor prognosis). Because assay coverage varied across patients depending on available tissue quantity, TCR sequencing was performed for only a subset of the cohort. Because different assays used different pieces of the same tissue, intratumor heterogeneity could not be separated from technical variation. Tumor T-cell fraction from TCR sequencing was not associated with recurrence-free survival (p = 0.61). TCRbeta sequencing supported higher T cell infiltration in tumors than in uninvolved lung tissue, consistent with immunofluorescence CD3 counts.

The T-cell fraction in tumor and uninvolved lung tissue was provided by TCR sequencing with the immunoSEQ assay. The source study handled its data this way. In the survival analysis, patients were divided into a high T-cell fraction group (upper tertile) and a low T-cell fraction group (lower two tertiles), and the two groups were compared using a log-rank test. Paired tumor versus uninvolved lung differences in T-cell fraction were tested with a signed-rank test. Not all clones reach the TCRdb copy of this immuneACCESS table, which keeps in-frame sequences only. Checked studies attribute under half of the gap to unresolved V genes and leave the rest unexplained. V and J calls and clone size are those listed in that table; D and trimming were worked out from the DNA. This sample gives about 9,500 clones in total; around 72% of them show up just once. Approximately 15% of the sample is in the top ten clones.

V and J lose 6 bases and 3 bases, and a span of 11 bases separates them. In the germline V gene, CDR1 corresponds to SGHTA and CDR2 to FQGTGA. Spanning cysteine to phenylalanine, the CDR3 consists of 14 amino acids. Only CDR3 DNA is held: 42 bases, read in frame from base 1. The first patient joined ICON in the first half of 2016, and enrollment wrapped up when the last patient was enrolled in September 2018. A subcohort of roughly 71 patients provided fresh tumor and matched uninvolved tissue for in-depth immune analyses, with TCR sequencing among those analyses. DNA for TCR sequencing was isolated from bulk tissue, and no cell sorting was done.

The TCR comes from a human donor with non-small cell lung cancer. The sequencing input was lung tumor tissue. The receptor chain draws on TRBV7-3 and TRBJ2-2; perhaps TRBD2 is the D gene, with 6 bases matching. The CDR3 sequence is CASSRDFYTGELFF. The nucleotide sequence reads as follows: TGTGCCAGCAGTCGGGACTTCTACACCGGGGAGCTGTTTTTT.